This TCR beta chain is drawn from a study of response to subunit inactivated influenza vaccine. General study results and limits: Each seasonal flu vaccination may recruit only limited new T cells, authors suggested.

Regarding this clonotype: Its target is unknown.

TCRdb fed the RT-PCR reads into MiXCR, producing one record per CDR3 protein. The sample includes 500,000 or so distinct CDR3 sequences, more than 15% of them seen just once. CDR1 and CDR2 from the germline V gene are MNHEY and SVGEGT. V was pared by 6 bases and J by 3 bases, with 5 bases between. CDR3 length: 11 residues. The starting material was CD4+ T cells sorted from PBMCs, obtained 23 to 25 months after vaccination. This clonotype was obtained from a man aged 50-75 years who received an inactivated influenza vaccine. V is TRBV6-2 or TRBV6-3 and J is TRBJ1-1; no definite D call. The CDR3 sequence is CASRIYTEAFF. CDR3 nucleotides: TGTGCCAGCAGGATCTACACTGAAGCTTTCTTT.